A single TCR beta chain is shown here with its context. The data were taken from a study of blood T cell repertoires in COVID-19. Study-level information: COVID-19 samples, acute and convalescent, were from the United States, Italy and Spain. PBMCs, B-cell-depleted T cells, or T cells were the source of the cDNA or gDNA that made up the material.

Everyone who took part was about 18 to 90 years old, and they came from 24 US areas. Each participant's cohort was designated according to participant-reported clinical history. Measured with immunoSEQ multiplex PCR; TCRdb has only the in-frame clones, and not every one. The table shows a few hundred thousand clones, with roughly 91% occurring only once. From germline, CDR1 is SNHLY and CDR2 FYNNEI. This CDR3 is built from 12 residues. Trimming removed 7 bases at V and 5 bases at J, with 11 bases between. What was sequenced was PBMCs or T cells enriched from blood (not recorded which). The V call is TRBV2, the J call TRBJ1-2, with no clear D. The TCR sequence derives from a man aged 25 to 40 in a cohort exposed to, infected with or recovered from COVID-19 (not recorded which). The CDR3 region has the DNA TGTGCCAGCAATCCGGGATCATATGGCTACACCTTC. Its protein is CASNPGSYGYTF. The variable domain in full, completed from reference TRBV2 and TRBJ1-2, reads EPEVTQTPSHQVTQMGQEVILRCVPISNHLYFYWYRQILGQKVEFLVSFYNNEISEKSEIFDDQFSVERPDGSNFTLKIRSTKLEDSAMYFCASNPGSYGYTFGSGTRLTVV.